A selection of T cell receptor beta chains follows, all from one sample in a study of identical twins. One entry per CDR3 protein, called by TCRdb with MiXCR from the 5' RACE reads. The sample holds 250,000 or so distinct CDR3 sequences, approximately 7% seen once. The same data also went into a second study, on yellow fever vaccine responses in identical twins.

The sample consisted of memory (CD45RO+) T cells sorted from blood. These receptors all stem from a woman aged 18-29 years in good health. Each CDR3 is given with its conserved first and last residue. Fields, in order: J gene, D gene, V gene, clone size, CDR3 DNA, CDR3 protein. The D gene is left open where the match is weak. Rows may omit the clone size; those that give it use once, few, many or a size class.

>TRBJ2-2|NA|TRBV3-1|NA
TGTGCCAGCAGCCAAATAAGGAACACCGGGGAGCTGTTTTTT
CASSQIRNTGELFF
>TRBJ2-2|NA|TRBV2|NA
TGTGCCAGCAGTGAAGCGCTTTGGGAGCTGTTTTTT
CASSEALWELFF
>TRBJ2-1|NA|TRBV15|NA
TGTGCCACCAGCAGAGATCTCTCCAAGAAGCAGTTCTTC
CATSRDLSKKQFF
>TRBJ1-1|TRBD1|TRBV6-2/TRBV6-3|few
TGTGCCAGCAGTCGAGACAGGGTGCGGGGTGAAGCTTTCTTT
CASSRDRVRGEAFF
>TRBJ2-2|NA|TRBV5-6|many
TGTGCCAGCAGCTTGCGGGTCCCAACCGGGGAGCTGTTTTTT
CASSLRVPTGELFF
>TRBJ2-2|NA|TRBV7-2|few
TGTGCCAGCAGCTTAGGGAGGCTAGCGACGGGCGGGGAGCTGTTTTTT
CASSLGRLATGGELFF
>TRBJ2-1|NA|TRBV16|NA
TGTGCCAGCAGCCCAGGGTGGAACGATGAGCAGTTCTTC
CASSPGWNDEQFF
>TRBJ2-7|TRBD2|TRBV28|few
TGTGCCAGCAGTCTCTCCGGGACTAGCGGGAGCCGCTACGAGCAGTACTTC
CASSLSGTSGSRYEQYF
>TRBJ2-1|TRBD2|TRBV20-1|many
TGCAGTGCGAAGCGTACGCTGGGGACTAGCGGGTATCCTAGCTCCTACAATGAGCAGTTCTTC
CSAKRTLGTSGYPSSYNEQFF
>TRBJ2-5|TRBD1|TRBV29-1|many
TGCAGCGTTCCCTCTCGACAGGGGATCGAGGAGACCCAGTACTTC
CSVPSRQGIEETQYF
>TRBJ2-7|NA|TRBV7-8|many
TGTGCCAGCAGCTTAGTGTCAGCCTCCTACGAGCAGTACTTC
CASSLVSASYEQYF
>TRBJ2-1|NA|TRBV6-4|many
TGTGCCAGCAGTGGAGGAACAGCCAATGAGCAGTTCTTC
CASSGGTANEQFF
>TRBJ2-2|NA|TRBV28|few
TGTGCCAGCAGCGCCTTGGGTAGCCGGATAAGAGGGGAGCTGTTTTTT
CASSALGSRIRGELFF
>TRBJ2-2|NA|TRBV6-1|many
TGTGCCAGCAGTCGAAAGGCTAAGGGGGGCACCGGGGAGCTGTTTTTT
CASSRKAKGGTGELFF
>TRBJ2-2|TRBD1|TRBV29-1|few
TGCAGCGTTGGGGACAGAAGCCTCACCGGGGAGCTGTTTTTT
CSVGDRSLTGELFF
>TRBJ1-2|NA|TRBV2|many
TGTGCCAGCAGTGGACCCGACCGGGTCTATGGCTACACCTTC
CASSGPDRVYGYTF
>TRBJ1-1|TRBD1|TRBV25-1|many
TGTGCCAGCAGTGAAACGGGACAGGGGTTTACTGAAGCTTTCTTT
CASSETGQGFTEAFF